The 15 T cell receptor beta chains below all came from one sample that was sequenced in a study of blood T cell repertoires in COVID-19. Here immunoSEQ multiplex PCR was the method, and the copy in TCRdb shows in-frame clones only, minus some. The sample has about 250,000 clones; around 88% are singletons. Sequencing was performed on PBMCs or T cells enriched from blood (not recorded which). These TCRs come from a middle-aged man who had recovered from COVID-19.

The chain combines TRBV30 with TRBJ1-3, with a weak D call TRBD1 (6 bases). V lost 2 bases and J 0 bases, leaving 8 bases between the germline ends. Germline lookup yields CDR1 GTSNPN and CDR2 SVGIG (reference sequence). CDR3 length equals 14 residues. CDR3 residues: CAWSTGSSGNTIYF. CDR3 sequence (DNA): TGTGCCTGGAGTACAGGGAGCTCTGGAAACACCATATATTTT.

This clone appeared once. This chain links TRBV28 with TRBJ1-5, with 7 bases aligning to TRBD1. CDR3 length equals 16 residues. Germline trimming cut 3 bases from V and 7 bases from J; bases unmatched to any gene: 12. Germline V gene lookup returns CDR1 MDHEN and CDR2 SYDVKM. For the CDR3, the DNA is TGTGCCAGCAGTTTCCATCCCCAGACAGGGTACCAGCCCCAGCATTTT. As protein: CASSFHPQTGYQPQHF.

V gene TRBV5-1 combines with J gene TRBJ1-3; D call uncertain. The CDR3 is made up of 14 amino acids. V lost 4 bases, J lost 4 bases, and 12 bases lay in between. Germline-derived CDR1 and CDR2 are SGHRS and YFSETQ. CDR3 protein: CASSPGNNGNTIYF. Here the CDR3 DNA reads TGCGCCAGCAGCCCAGGAAATAACGGAAACACCATATATTTT.

The genes are TRBV4-2 and TRBJ1-2; 12 bases are a match to TRBD1. The V gene end was trimmed by 4 bases and the J gene end by 4 bases; junction bases not matched to a gene: 7. This CDR3 comprises 16 residues. Germline V CDR1 and CDR2: LGHNA, YNFKEQ. The CDR3 protein is CASSPRGTGGIYGYTF. DNA of the CDR3: TGTGCCAGCAGCCCGAGAGGGACAGGGGGCATCTATGGCTACACCTTC.

The rearrangement joins TRBV25-1 to TRBJ1-1; 8 bases fit TRBD1. CDR3 size: 14 residues. The V gene end was trimmed by 5 bases and the J gene end by 0 bases; junction bases not matched to a gene: 2. Germline CDR1 and CDR2: MGHDK and SYGVNS. The CDR3 loop reads CASSRTGLNTEAFF. DNA of the CDR3: TGTGCCAGCAGTAGGACAGGGCTGAACACTGAAGCTTTCTTT.

The chain combines TRBV7-2 with TRBJ2-7; the D gene is possibly TRBD2 (6 bases). V lost 0 bases, J lost 6 bases, and 9 bases lay in between. This CDR3 comprises 13 residues. Germline V lookup: CDR1 SGHTA, CDR2 FQGNSA. The chain's CDR3 is CASSLATRREQYF. For the CDR3, the DNA is TGTGCCAGCAGCTTAGCGACTAGGCGCGAGCAGTACTTC. The entire variable domain, with the rest obtained from reference TRBV7-2 and TRBJ2-7, is as follows: GAGVSQSPSNKVTEKGKDVELRCDPISGHTALYWYRQSLGQGLEFLIYFQGNSAPDKSGLPSDRFSAERTGGSVSTLTIQRTQQEDSAVYLCASSLATRREQYFGPGTRLTVT.

This clone occurred once. This sample includes further DNA sequences coding for the same CDR3. J is TRBJ2-1 and V is TRBV9; perhaps TRBD1 as D (6 bases). The ends were cut back, 2 bases at V and 3 bases at J, with 12 bases in the middle. This CDR3 has 15 amino acids. Germline CDR1 and CDR2: SGDLS and YYNGEE. The CDR3 reads CASSVRDISYNEQFF. The DNA of the CDR3 is TGTGCCAGCAGCGTCCGGGACATCAGCTACAATGAGCAGTTCTTC.

The table lists this clone with a few counts. V usage is TRBV7-6 and J usage is TRBJ2-7; D gene ambiguous. The CDR3 runs to 15 residues. Germline loops: CDR1 SGHVS, CDR2 FNYEAQ. V was shortened by 1 base and J by 2 bases, with 12 bases between the two germline ends. CDR3 nucleotides: TGTGCCAGCAGCTTAGGAGACATTCCTACCTACGAGCAGTACTTC. Protein product: CASSLGDIPTYEQYF.

The chain employs TRBV27 and TRBJ1-5, with TRBD1 identical over 8 bases. Germline V gene sequence: CDR1 MNHEY, CDR2 SMNVEV (reference sequence). V gave up 3 bases and J gave up 2 bases; unmatched junction bases: 3. This CDR3 contains 15 residues. The CDR3 DNA reads TGTGCCAGCAGTTTGCAGGGGGCAGGCAATCAGCCCCAGCATTTT. This codes for CASSLQGAGNQPQHF.

The rearrangement joins TRBV19 to TRBJ1-2, with D possibly TRBD1 on 5 matching bases. Germline CDR1 reads LNHDA; CDR2 reads SQIVND (reference sequence). The CDR3 extends over 14 amino acids. Trimming removed 5 bases at V and 5 bases at J, with 15 bases between. As DNA, the CDR3 is TGTGCCAGTAGTCCCTCGACAGACGGATATGGCTACACCTTC. Its protein is CASSPSTDGYGYTF.

V gene TRBV5-4 combines with J gene TRBJ2-1, with 12 bases lining up with TRBD2. Trimming at V came to 5 bases and at J to 9 bases, leaving 9 bases not matched to a gene. CDR1 is SGHNT, CDR2 YYREEE, per germline (reference sequence). This CDR3 spans 15 amino acids. The CDR3 sequence: CASRGTSGGSGEQFF. CDR3 nucleotide sequence: TGTGCCAGCAGAGGAACTAGCGGGGGGTCGGGTGAGCAGTTCTTC.

The V call is TRBV10-1, the J call TRBJ2-3, with 10 bases identical to TRBD2. V lost 4 bases to trimming and J lost 5 bases; unmatched junction nucleotides: 3. Germline CDR1 is WNHNN and CDR2 is SYGVQD (reference sequence). The CDR3 has 14 residues. The CDR3 bases are TGCGCCAGCAGTGCTAGCGGGGGATTAGATACGCAGTATTTT. Its translation is CASSASGGLDTQYF.

The chain has TRBV29-1 and TRBJ1-1; D unresolved. Trimming left V 4 bases short and J 6 bases short, with 15 bases between. CDR3 length: 13 amino acids. CDR1 is SQVTM and CDR2 is ANQGSEA in the germline V gene. The CDR3 nucleotides are TGCAGCGTTGGATGGCAATCTCTGGCTGAAGCTTTCTTT. Its translation is CSVGWQSLAEAFF. Variable domain in full (rest from reference TRBV29-1 and TRBJ1-1): SAVISQKPSRDICQRGTSLTIQCQVDSQVTMMFWYRQQPGQSLTLIATANQGSEATYESGFVIDKFPISRPNLTFSTLTVSNMSPEDSSIYLCSVGWQSLAEAFFGQGTRLTVV.

The gene calls are TRBV9 and TRBJ2-6, with 8 bases identical to TRBD1. The CDR3 spans 14 residues. Germline-derived CDR1 and CDR2 are SGDLS and YYNGEE. The V and J ends lost 5 bases and 2 bases, in that order; junction bases with no gene match: 0. The CDR3 is CASRTGAGANVLTF. The DNA of the CDR3 is TGTGCCAGCAGGACAGGGGCTGGGGCCAACGTCCTGACTTTC.

The V and J genes are TRBV11-2 and TRBJ1-1; no reliable D call. Germline CDR1 is SGHAT and CDR2 is FQNNGV. V dropped 4 bases and J dropped 1 base, with 7 bases sitting between them. CDR3 length: 13 residues. The DNA for the CDR3 is TGTGCCAGCAGCTCACACACGAACACTGAAGCTTTCTTT. Protein: CASSSHTNTEAFF.